These 27 T cell receptor delta chains share one sample of origin, sequenced in a study of γδ T cells in repeated Plasmodium falciparum infection. TCRdb re-analyzed the multiplex PCR reads via CATT. The table includes tens of thousands of delta-chain clones, approximately 1.5% detected once. Gammadelta T cells were flow-sorted from PBMC into Vgamma9/Vdelta2+ and Vdelta2-negative populations for bulk analysis. The sample was gamma-delta T cells from blood. The receptors come from a pool of human donors (malaria-infected and uninfected, not separated).

This clone was seen only a few times. The protein TCRdb gives is from a much larger clone and does not agree with this DNA's translation at residue 9, likely a read error; the protein shown here comes from the DNA. The gene calls are TRDV2 and TRDJ2; 11 bases are a match to TRDD3. Germline trimming cut 3 bases from V and 4 bases from J; bases unmatched to any gene: 3. Germline V gene data show CDR1 as GEAIGNYY and CDR2 as EKD. The CDR3 runs to 15 residues. The CDR3 here is CACDWGIRWTAQLFF. The CDR3 region has the DNA TGTGCCTGTGACTGGGGGATACGCTGGACAGCACAACTCTTCTTT.

This clone was detected a few times. It is likely a read error: a sequence one base away is far more abundant. In the same sample, other DNA sequences code for this CDR3. V usage is TRDV1 and J usage is TRDJ1, with TRDD3 identical over 13 bases. From germline, CDR1 is TSWWSYY and CDR2 QGS. The CDR3 contains 24 residues. The CDR3: CALGERSLLRVLNWGIRYTDKLIF. CDR3 bases: TGTGCTCTTGGTGAACGGTCCCTCCTTAGGGTACTTAACTGGGGGATACGGTACACCGATAAACTCATCTTT.

The chain has TRDV1 and TRDJ1, with 12 bases fitting TRDD3. TCRdb carries no J gene annotation; the J gene was assigned here by matching the DNA with germline. The V and J ends lost 3 bases and 2 bases, in that order; junction bases with no gene match: 4. The CDR3 totals 16 residues. CDR1 and CDR2 (germline): TSWWSYY, QGS. The CDR3 sequence: CALGDYWGILTDKLIF. CDR3 DNA sequence: TGTGCTCTTGGGGACTACTGGGGGATACTGACCGATAAACTCATCTTT.

This clone was counted only a few times. The protein in TCRdb stems from a much larger clone and differs at residue 7 from this DNA's translation, likely a read error; here the protein is translated from the DNA. The V and J genes are TRDV1 and TRDJ1, with TRDD2 identical over 7 bases. TCRdb supplies no J gene; here it was assigned by aligning the nucleotide sequence to germline. Germline values: CDR1 TSWWSYY, CDR2 QGS. The CDR3 is made up of 19 amino acids. The junction had 13 bases not matched to a gene; V was cut back by 0 bases and J by 0 bases. CDR3 nucleotide sequence: TGTGCTCTTGGGGAACTTCTGGCCTTCCTTTCCCCATACACCGATAAACTCATCTTT. Amino acids: CALGELLAFLSPYTDKLIF.

This clone was seen many times. This sequence joins TRDV1 and TRDJ1; a possible D gene is TRDD3 (6 bases). Per germline, CDR1 TSWWSYY and CDR2 QGS. V lost 0 bases and J lost 1, with 27 bases in between. CDR3 length: 21 residues. The DNA of the CDR3 is TGTGCTCTTGGGGAACTCGAACTACCGAGGGGATCAGTAAGGGTCACCGATAAACTCATCTTT. Its protein product is CALGELELPRGSVRVTDKLIF.

In its sample, this clone was seen a few times. TCRdb's entry gives the protein of a much larger clone, which mismatches this DNA's translation at residue 10, likely from a read error; the protein reported here is translated from the DNA. The V and J genes are TRDV1 and TRDJ1; 8 bases align to TRDD3. The trim removed 0 bases at V and 5 bases at J, leaving 29 bases unmatched. Per the germline V gene, CDR1 is TSWWSYY and CDR2 is QGS. The CDR3 extends over 23 amino acids. Written as DNA, the CDR3 is TGTGCTCTTGGGGAACTAAGCAGCTTCCCCCAATACTGGGGGTTTATGCCCCGGGATAAACTCATCTTT. Its protein product is CALGELSSFPQYWGFMPRDKLIF.

Regarding this clone: This probably arose from a read error, given a far larger clone one base away. Other DNA variants within this sample encode the same CDR3. CDR3 sequence (DNA): TGCGCTCTTGGGTTGGGGGGCCGTTCCTACCGGCTTCCCGATAAACTCATCTTT. It codes for CALGLGGRSYRLPDKLIF. This chain joins TRDV1 and TRDJ1; TRDD2 might be the D (7 bases). The CDR3 contains 18 residues. The germline V gene encodes CDR1 TSWWSYY and CDR2 QGS.

This clone was seen only a few times. TCRdb has a much larger clone's protein, which differs at residue 16 from the translation of this DNA, likely because of a read error; what is shown is the protein translated from the DNA. The chain employs TRDV1 and TRDJ1, with D unclear. The J gene is absent in TCRdb and was assigned here via DNA matching to germline. In germline, CDR1 is TSWWSYY, CDR2 QGS. The CDR3 is 19 amino acids. The CDR3 is CALGELRPARPLYTDRLIF. The CDR3 DNA reads as TGTGCTCTTGGGGAACTAAGACCAGCCCGACCCTTGTACACCGATAGACTCATCTTT.

This clone was found a few times. The translation of this DNA and the TCRdb protein of a much larger clone differ at residue 16, probably owing to a read error; the protein shown here is translated from the DNA. The chain carries TRDV1 and TRDJ1, with 8 bases fitting TRDD3. The CDR3 covers 22 residues. Per germline, CDR1 TSWWSYY and CDR2 QGS. J was trimmed by 0 bases and V by 7 bases; bases with no gene match: 28. CDR3 coding DNA: TGTGCTCTTGAGGCCCCGCCGTCCCATACTGGGGGCCGACAACTGAACACCGATAAACTCATCTTT. Translation gives CALEAPPSHTGGRQLNTDKLIF.

This clone was counted many times. The gene calls are TRDV1 and TRDJ1; D is possibly TRDD3 (5 bases). The V end lost 1 base, the J end lost 7 bases, and 19 bases lay between the germline ends. From germline, CDR1 is TSWWSYY and CDR2 QGS. CDR3 length: 16 residues. The CDR3 loop is CALGERSRPGRIKLIF. As DNA, the CDR3 is TGTGCTCTTGGGGAACGATCTAGGCCTGGGAGAATTAAACTCATCTTT.

This clone was recorded at least ten times. This chain links TRDV1 with TRDJ1, with 13 positions matching TRDD3. After removal of 4 bases from V and 0 bases from J, the junction contained 8 bases not matched to a gene. The germline V gene encodes CDR1 TSWWSYY and CDR2 QGS. The CDR3 is made up of 18 amino acids. This CDR3 reads CALGALLGDTQYTDKLIF. CDR3 coding DNA: TGTGCTCTTGGGGCGTTACTGGGGGATACGCAATACACCGATAAACTCATCTTT.

This clone was detected a few times. The protein in TCRdb stems from a much larger clone and differs at residue 17 from this DNA's translation, likely a read error; here the protein is translated from the DNA. The chain employs TRDV1 and TRDJ1; perhaps D is TRDD2 or TRDD3 (6 bases each). TCRdb carries no J gene annotation; the J gene was assigned here by matching the DNA with germline. Germline loops: CDR1 TSWWSYY, CDR2 QGS. CDR3 length equals 21 residues. The CDR3 DNA sequence: TGTGCTCTTGGGGGGCACAGAGGTCCTACGCCCTGGGGAGAGTACACCGAGAAACTCATCTTT. Amino acid sequence: CALGGHRGPTPWGEYTEKLIF.

Comment on this clone: TCRdb has a much larger clone's protein, which differs at residues 3 and 14 from the translation of this DNA, likely because of a read error; what is shown is the protein translated from the DNA. This chain uses TRDV3 with TRDJ1, with 8 bases matching TRDD3. The germline gives CDR1 TVYSNPD, CDR2 GDNSRS (reference sequence). CDR3 length: 16 amino acids. The CDR3 is CASFGIRTSYTDKPIF. CDR3 sequence (DNA): TGTGCCTCTTTCGGGATACGCACCTCGTACACCGATAAACCCATCTTT.

This clone was recorded a few times. A far bigger clonotype differs at one base, so this is likely a read error. In the same sample, other DNA sequences code for this CDR3. The rearrangement uses TRDV1 and TRDJ1; D possibly corresponds to TRDD3 (6 bases). CDR3 size: 20 residues. Looked up from germline, CDR1 is TSWWSYY and CDR2 is QGS. Trimming removed 2 bases at V and 0 bases at J, with 25 bases between. The CDR3 DNA follows: TGTGCTCTTGGGGAAAACCCATCCTTGGTGGGGGTTACGTACACCGATAAACTCATCTTT. Its protein product is CALGENPSLVGVTYTDKLIF.

Ten or more counts support this clone. This sequence joins TRDV2 and TRDJ1; 9 bases align to TRDD3. V was pared by 6 bases and J by 0 bases, with 7 bases of the junction left unmatched. The CDR3 runs to 15 residues. The germline CDR1 and CDR2 sequences are GEAIGNYY and EKD. CDR3: CACNRGYAYTDKLIF. The CDR3 region has the DNA TGTGCCTGTAACCGGGGATACGCGTACACCGATAAACTCATCTTT.

Details on this clone: TCRdb lists the protein of a much larger clone for this DNA, which differs at residues 10 and 13, so this is likely a read error; the protein given here is translated from the DNA itself. The gene calls are TRDV1 and TRDJ1; 9 nucleotides agree with TRDD2. Germline CDR1 and CDR2: TSWWSYY and QGS. The ends lost 2 bases at V and 0 bases at J; junction bases unmatched: 19. The CDR3 extends over 21 amino acids. The CDR3 coding sequence is TGTGCTCTTGGGGAAAAGGCCTTCCTACTCCTAGTACGCCTTCACACCGATAAACTCATCTTT. Its translation: CALGEKAFLLLVRLHTDKLIF.

A note on this clone: The mismatch at residue 5 between this DNA's translation and the TCRdb protein of a much larger clone likely reflects a read error; the protein shown is translated from the DNA. The J gene is TRDJ1, the V gene TRDV1; the D is unclear. The CDR3 consists of 21 residues. V dropped 4 bases and J dropped 0 bases, with 30 bases sitting between them. In germline, CDR1 is TSWWSYY, CDR2 QGS. The CDR3 loop is CALGGRLLILGLGRYTDKLIF. The CDR3 DNA reads TGTGCTCTTGGGGGACGACTACTTATACTAGGCTTGGGAAGGTACACCGATAAACTCATCTTT.

This clone has ten or more counts. TCRdb records a much larger clone's protein for this DNA, with a difference at residue 12 that likely arises from a read error; the protein given is the translation of the DNA. V and J are TRDV2 and TRDJ1, with 10 bases aligning to TRDD3. The germline CDR1 and CDR2 sequences are GEAIGNYY and EKD. The V segment lost 3 bases and the J segment 0 bases; nucleotides outside the gene matches: 12. CDR3 length equals 18 residues. The CDR3 sequence is CACDPLTGGSPNTDKLIF. CDR3 DNA sequence: TGTGCCTGTGACCCCCTTACTGGGGGATCCCCCAACACCGATAAACTCATCTTT.

A few counts support this clone. This sequence is one base from a far larger clone and is likely a read error. This sample includes further DNA sequences coding for the same CDR3. CDR3 in DNA: TGTGCCTTTAGTGGTTCCCTCAAGCTGTACACCGATAAACTCATCTTT. Its translation: CAFSGSLKLYTDKLIF. The chain uses TRDV3 and TRDJ1; D not certain. Matching the DNA to germline supplied the J gene, which TCRdb does not give. The CDR3 runs 16 residues. The ends were cut back, 0 bases at V and 0 bases at J, with 17 bases in the middle. From germline, CDR1 is TVYSNPD and CDR2 GDNSRS (reference sequence).

There are many counts of this clone. TCRdb's protein for this DNA is that of a much larger clone and differs from the translation at residue 13, likely a read error; the protein shown is the DNA translation. V gene TRDV1 combines with J gene TRDJ1; 8 positions agree with TRDD3. Germline CDR1 and CDR2: TSWWSYY and QGS. Unmatched junction bases numbered 13, after V lost 0 bases and J lost 4 bases. The CDR3 is made up of 18 amino acids. CDR3 bases: TGTGCTCTTGGGGAACTAAAATGGGGGATGTCCGACATCGATAAACTCATCTTT. It codes for CALGELKWGMSDIDKLIF.

This clone was found many times. The rearrangement uses TRDV3 and TRDJ1; TRDD3 aligns across 10 bases. In the absence of a J gene in TCRdb, the DNA was matched to germline to assign it here. Germline V lookup: CDR1 TVYSNPD, CDR2 GDNSRS (reference sequence). This CDR3 has 17 residues. V lost 2 bases to trimming and J lost 2 bases; unmatched junction nucleotides: 14. The CDR3, as DNA: TGTGCCTTTGTCCTCATCGCTTTACTGGGGGATACCGATAAACTCATCTTT. It is translated as CAFVLIALLGDTDKLIF.

About this clone: The amino acid sequence in TCRdb belongs to a much larger clone and departs from this DNA's translation at residue 12, likely a sequencing read error; the sequence shown is translated from the DNA. The J gene is TRDJ3, the V gene TRDV2; 11 bases map to TRDD3. The J gene comes from matching the DNA to germline here; TCRdb lacks it. The junction had 15 bases not matched to a gene; V was cut back by 0 bases and J by 0 bases. The germline CDR1 and CDR2 sequences are GEAIGNYY and EKD. The CDR3 extends over 23 amino acids. In DNA, the CDR3 is TGTGCCTGTGACACCGTTTCGGGACTGGGGGATATGCGGAGCTCCTGGGACACCCGACAGATGTTTTTC. This codes for CACDTVSGLGDMRSSWDTRQMFF.

This clone was seen at least ten times. The protein recorded in TCRdb matches a much larger clone and deviates from this DNA's translation at residue 13, suggesting a read error; the protein here is obtained by translating the DNA. V and J are TRDV1 and TRDJ2, with TRDD3 matching over 8 bases. The CDR3 is made up of 16 amino acids. Germline V lookup: CDR1 TSWWSYY, CDR2 QGS. CDR3 DNA: TGTGCTCTTGGGGAACGACTGGGGGTCAAGACAGCACGACTCTTCTTT. This sequence encodes CALGERLGVKTARLFF.

This clone showed up just a few times. For this DNA, TCRdb reports the protein of a much larger clone, which diverges at residue 11, most likely from a read error; the protein presented here is translated directly from the DNA. The chain uses TRDV1 and TRDJ1, with TRDD3 matching 10 bases. TCRdb supplies no J gene; here it was assigned by aligning the nucleotide sequence to germline. Germline values: CDR1 TSWWSYY, CDR2 QGS. This CDR3 spans 19 amino acids. With 5 bases clipped from V and 1 base from J, the junction kept 16 bases outside the gene matches. The DNA for the CDR3 is TGTGCTCTTGGGATAAGGGGCTACTGGGGGATGCAACCCACCGATAAACTCATCTTT. It yields the protein CALGIRGYWGMQPTDKLIF.

This clone has only a few counts. The TCRdb protein comes from a much larger clone and disagrees with this DNA's translation at residue 10, likely due to a read error; the protein given here is derived from the DNA. The chain links TRDV1 to TRDJ1; TRDD3 matches 8 bases. TCRdb records no J gene; here it was assigned by comparing the DNA to germline. CDR1 TSWWSYY and CDR2 QGS come from the germline V gene. The CDR3 loop spans 21 amino acids. Losses at the gene ends were 3 bases for V and 0 bases for J; bases not matched to a gene: 21. The CDR3 reads CALGDLDGTEGYVIYTDKLIF. CDR3 sequence (DNA): TGTGCTCTTGGGGATCTGGACGGTACTGAGGGATACGTCATATACACCGATAAACTCATCTTT.

This clone was observed a few times. TCRdb shows a much larger clone's protein in place of this DNA's translation, and the two differ at residue 8, likely through a read error; the protein shown is translated from the DNA. The CDR3 protein is CALGDPKEELIF. The DNA of the CDR3 is TGTGCTCTTGGGGATCCCAAGGAGGAACTCATCTTT. The J gene is TRDJ1, the V gene TRDV1; no clear D. The V end was cut by 3 bases, the J end by 9 bases, with 11 bases between. The CDR3 covers 12 residues. CDR1 TSWWSYY and CDR2 QGS come from the germline V gene.

Only a few counts were recorded for this clone. A read error likely explains why the TCRdb protein, taken from a much larger clone, differs from this DNA's translation at residue 14; the protein shown is translated from the DNA. The V gene call reads TRDV1; no J gene was called; TRDD3 reflects the table's D call only, with no check against the DNA. CDR1 and CDR2 (germline): TSWWSYY, QGS. The CDR3 runs to 16 residues. This CDR3 reads CALGERRWGPSDKPIF. The CDR3 DNA follows: TGTGCTCTTGGGGAACGGAGGTGGGGGCCCTCCGATAAACCCATCTTT.